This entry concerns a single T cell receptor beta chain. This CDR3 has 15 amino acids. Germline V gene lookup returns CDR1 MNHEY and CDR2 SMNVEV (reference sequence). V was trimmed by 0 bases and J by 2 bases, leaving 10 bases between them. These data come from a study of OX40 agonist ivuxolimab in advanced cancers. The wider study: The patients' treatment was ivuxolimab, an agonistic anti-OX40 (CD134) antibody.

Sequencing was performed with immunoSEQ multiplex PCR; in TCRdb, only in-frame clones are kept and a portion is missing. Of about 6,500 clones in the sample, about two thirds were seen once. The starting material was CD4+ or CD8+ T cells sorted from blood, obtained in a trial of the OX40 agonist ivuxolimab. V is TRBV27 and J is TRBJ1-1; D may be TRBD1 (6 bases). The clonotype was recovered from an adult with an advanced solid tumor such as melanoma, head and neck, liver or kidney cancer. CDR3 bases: TGTGCCAGCAGTTTATCGATACAGGGTAACACTGAAGCTTTCTTT. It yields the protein CASSLSIQGNTEAFF.